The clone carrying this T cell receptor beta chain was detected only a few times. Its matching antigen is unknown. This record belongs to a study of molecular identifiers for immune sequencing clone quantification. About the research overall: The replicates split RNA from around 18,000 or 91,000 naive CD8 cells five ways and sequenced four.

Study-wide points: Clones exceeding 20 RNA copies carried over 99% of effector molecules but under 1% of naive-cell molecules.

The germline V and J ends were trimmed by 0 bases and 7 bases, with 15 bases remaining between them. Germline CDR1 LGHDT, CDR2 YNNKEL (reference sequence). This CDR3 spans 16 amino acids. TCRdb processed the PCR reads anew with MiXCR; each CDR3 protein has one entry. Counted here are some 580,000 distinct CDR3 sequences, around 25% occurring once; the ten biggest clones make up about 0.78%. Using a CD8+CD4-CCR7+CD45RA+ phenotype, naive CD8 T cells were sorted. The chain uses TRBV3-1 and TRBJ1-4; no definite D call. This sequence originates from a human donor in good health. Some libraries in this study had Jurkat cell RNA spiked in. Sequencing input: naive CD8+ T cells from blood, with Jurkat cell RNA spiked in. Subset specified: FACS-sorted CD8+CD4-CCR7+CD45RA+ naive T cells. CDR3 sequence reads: CASSQDMRQLPEKLFF. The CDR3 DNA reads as TGTGCCAGCAGCCAAGATATGAGGCAGCTACCTGAAAAACTGTTTTTT.